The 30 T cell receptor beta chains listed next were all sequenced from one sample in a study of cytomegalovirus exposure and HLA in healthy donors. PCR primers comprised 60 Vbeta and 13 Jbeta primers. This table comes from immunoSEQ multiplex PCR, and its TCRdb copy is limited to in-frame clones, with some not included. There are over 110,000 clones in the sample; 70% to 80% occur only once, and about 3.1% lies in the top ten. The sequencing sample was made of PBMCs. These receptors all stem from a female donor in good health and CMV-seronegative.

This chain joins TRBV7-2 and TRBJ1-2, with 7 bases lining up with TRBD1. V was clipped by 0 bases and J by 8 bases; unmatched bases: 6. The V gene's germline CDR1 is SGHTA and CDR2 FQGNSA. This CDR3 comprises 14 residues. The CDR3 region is CASSLARQGGGYTF. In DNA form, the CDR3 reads TGTGCCAGCAGCTTAGCCAGACAGGGTGGGGGCTACACCTTC.

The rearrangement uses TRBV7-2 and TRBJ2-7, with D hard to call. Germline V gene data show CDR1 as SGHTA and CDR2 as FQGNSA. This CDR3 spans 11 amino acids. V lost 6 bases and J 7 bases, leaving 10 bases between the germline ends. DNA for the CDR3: TGTGCCAGCAGGAGAAACGAGGAGCAGTACTTC. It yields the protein CASRRNEEQYF.

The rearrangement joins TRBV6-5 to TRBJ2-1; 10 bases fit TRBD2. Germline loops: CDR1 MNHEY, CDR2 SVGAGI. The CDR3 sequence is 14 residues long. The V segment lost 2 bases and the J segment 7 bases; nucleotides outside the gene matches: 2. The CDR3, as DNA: TGTGCCAGCAGTTACGGGACTAGCGAAAATGAGCAGTTCTTC. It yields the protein CASSYGTSENEQFF.

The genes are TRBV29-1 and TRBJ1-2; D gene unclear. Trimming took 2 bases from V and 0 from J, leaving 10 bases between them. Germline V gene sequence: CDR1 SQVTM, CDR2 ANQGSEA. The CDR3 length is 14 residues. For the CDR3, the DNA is TGCAGCGTTGAATCCCACGTAGCTAACTATGGCTACACCTTC. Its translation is CSVESHVANYGYTF.

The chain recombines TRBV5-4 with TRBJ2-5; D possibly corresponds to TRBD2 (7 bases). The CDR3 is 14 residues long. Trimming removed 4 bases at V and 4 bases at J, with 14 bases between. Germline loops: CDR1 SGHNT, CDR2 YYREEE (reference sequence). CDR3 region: CASSRKGEGETQYF. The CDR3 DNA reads TGTGCCAGCAGCAGGAAGGGGGAGGGAGAGACCCAGTACTTC.

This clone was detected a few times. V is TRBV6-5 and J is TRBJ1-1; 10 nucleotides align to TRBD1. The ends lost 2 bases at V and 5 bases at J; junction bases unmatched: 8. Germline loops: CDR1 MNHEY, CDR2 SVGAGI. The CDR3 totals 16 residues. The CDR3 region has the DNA TGTGCCAGCAGTTACCCAAGGACAGGGGGGGAGACTGAAGCTTTCTTT. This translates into CASSYPRTGGETEAFF.

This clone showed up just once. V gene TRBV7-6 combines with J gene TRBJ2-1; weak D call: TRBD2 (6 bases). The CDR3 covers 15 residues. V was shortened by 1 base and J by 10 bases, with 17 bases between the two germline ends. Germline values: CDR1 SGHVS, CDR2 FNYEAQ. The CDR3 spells CASSLVPGVGREQFF. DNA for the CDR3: TGTGCCAGCAGCTTAGTTCCGGGGGTGGGGAGGGAGCAGTTCTTC.

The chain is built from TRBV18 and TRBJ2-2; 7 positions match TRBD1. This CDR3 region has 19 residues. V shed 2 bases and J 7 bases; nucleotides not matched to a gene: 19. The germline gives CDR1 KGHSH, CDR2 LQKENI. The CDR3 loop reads CASSPAYGTVKTSGGELFF. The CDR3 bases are TGTGCCAGCTCACCAGCTTATGGGACAGTGAAAACCTCTGGCGGGGAGCTGTTTTTT.

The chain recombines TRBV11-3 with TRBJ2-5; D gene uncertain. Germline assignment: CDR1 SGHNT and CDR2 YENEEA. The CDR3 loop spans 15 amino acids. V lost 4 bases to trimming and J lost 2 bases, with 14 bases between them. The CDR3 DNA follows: TGTGCCAGCAGCTCATCCCCTGGCCTTCAAGAGACCCAGTACTTC. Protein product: CASSSSPGLQETQYF.

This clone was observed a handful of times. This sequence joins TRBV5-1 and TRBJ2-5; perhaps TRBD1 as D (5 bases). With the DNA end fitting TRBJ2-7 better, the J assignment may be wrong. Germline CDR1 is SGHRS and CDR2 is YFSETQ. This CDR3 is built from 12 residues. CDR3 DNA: TGCGCCAGCAGCTTGGACCAGGGCGAGCAGTACTTC. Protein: CASSLDQGEQYF.

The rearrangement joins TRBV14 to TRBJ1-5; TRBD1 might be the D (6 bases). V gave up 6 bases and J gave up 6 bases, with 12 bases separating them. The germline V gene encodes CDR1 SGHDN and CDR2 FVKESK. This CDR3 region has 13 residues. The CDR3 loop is CASSLQGGQPQHF. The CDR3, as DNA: TGTGCCAGCAGTTTACAGGGCGGTCAGCCCCAGCATTTT. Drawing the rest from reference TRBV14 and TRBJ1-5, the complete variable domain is EAGVTQFPSHSVIEKGQTVTLRCDPISGHDNLYWYRRVMGKEIKFLLHFVKESKQDESGMPNNRFLAERTGGTYSTLKVQPAELEDSGVYFCASSLQGGQPQHFGDGTRLSIL.

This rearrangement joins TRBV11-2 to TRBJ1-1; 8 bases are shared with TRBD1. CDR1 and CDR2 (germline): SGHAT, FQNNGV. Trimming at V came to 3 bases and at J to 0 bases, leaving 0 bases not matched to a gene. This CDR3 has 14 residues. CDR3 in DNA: TGTGCCAGCAGCTTGACAGGGGTGAACACTGAAGCTTTCTTT. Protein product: CASSLTGVNTEAFF.

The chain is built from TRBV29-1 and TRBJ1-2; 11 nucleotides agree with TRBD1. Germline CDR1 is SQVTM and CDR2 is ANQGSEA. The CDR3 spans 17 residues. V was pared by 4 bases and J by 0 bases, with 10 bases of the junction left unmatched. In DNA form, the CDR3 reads TGCAGCGTTGGGGGCCGTAGGGGACAGGGGGCTAACTATGGCTACACCTTC. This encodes CSVGGRRGQGANYGYTF.

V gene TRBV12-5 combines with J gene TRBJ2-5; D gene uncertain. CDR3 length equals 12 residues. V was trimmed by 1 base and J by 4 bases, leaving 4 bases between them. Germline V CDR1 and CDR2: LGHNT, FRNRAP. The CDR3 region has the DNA TGTGCTAGTGGTTTGGAGCGAGAGACCCAGTACTTC. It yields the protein CASGLERETQYF.

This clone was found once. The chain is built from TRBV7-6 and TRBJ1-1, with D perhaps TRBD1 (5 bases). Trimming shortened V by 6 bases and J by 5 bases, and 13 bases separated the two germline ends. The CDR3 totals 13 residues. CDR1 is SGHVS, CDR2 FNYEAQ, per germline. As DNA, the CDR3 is TGTGCCAGCAGTCCCCACGGGGGTACTGAAGCTTTCTTT. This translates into CASSPHGGTEAFF.

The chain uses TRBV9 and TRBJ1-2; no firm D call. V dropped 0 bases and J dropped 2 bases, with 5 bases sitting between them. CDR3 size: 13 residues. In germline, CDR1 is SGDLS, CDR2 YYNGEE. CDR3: CASSVVENYGYTF. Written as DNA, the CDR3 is TGTGCCAGCAGCGTAGTTGAGAACTATGGCTACACCTTC.

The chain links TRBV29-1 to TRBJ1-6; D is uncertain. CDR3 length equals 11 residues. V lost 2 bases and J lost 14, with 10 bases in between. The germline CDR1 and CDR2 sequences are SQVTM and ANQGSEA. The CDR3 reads CSVEQAASLHF. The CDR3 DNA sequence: TGCAGCGTTGAACAGGCCGCTTCCCTCCACTTT.

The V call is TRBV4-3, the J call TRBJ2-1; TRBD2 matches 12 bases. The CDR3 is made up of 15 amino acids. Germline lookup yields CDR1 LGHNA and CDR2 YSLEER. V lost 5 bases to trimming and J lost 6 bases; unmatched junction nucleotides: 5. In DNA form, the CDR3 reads TGCGCCAGCAGCTCTGGACTAGCGGGACCCAATGAGCAGTTCTTC. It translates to CASSSGLAGPNEQFF.

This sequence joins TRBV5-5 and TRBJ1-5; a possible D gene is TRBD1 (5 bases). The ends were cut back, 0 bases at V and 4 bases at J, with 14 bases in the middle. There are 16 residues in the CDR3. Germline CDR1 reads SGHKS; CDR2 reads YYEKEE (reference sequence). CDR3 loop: CASSLVGGWENQPQHF. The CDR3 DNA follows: TGTGCCAGCAGCTTGGTGGGGGGTTGGGAGAATCAGCCCCAGCATTTT. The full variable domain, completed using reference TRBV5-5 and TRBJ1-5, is DAGVTQSPTHLIKTRGQQVTLRCSPISGHKSVSWYQQVLGQGPQFIFQYYEKEERGRGNFPDRFSARQFPNYSSELNVNALLLGDSALYLCASSLVGGWENQPQHFGDGTRLSIL.

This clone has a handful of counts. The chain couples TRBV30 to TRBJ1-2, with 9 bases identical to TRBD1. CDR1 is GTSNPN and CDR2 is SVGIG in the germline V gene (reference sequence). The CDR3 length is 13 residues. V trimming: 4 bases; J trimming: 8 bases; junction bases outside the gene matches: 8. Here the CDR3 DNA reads TGTGCCTGGAACCAACAGGGGGCGCGCGGCTACACCTTC. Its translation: CAWNQQGARGYTF.

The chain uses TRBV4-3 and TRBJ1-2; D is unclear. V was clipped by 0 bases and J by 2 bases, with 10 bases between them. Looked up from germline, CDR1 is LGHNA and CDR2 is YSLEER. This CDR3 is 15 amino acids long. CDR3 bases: TGCGCCAGCAGCCAAGAGGCTGCGGAGAACTATGGCTACACCTTC. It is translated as CASSQEAAENYGYTF.

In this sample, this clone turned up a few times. Here the CDR3 reads CAWDTGYEQYF. CDR3 sequence (DNA): TGTGCCTGGGACACAGGTTACGAGCAGTACTTC. The chain recombines TRBV30 with TRBJ2-7; TRBD1 is a possible D gene (5 bases). CDR3 length: 11 amino acids. V dropped 5 bases and J dropped 4 bases, with 9 bases sitting between them. The germline V gene has CDR1 GTSNPN and CDR2 SVGIG (reference sequence).

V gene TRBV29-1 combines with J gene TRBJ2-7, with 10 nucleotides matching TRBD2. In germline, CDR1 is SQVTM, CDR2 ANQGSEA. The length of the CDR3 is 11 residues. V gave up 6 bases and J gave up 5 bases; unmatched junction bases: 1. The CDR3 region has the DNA TGCAGCGTCGGACTAGCGGACGAGCAGTACTTC. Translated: CSVGLADEQYF.

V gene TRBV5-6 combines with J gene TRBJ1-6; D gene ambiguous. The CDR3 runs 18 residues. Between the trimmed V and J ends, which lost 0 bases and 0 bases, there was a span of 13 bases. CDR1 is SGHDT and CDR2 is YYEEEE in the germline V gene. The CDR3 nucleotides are TGTGCCAGCAGCTTGGGTGGCGGAGGTAGCTCCTATAATTCACCCCTCCACTTT. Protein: CASSLGGGGSSYNSPLHF.

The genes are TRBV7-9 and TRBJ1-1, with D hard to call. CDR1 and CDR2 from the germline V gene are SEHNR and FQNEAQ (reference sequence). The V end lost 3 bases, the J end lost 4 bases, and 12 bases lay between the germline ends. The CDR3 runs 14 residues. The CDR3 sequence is CASSLGGGATEAFF. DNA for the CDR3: TGTGCCAGCAGCTTGGGCGGAGGAGCCACTGAAGCTTTCTTT. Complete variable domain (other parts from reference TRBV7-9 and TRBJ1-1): DTGVSQNPRHKITKRGQNVTFRCDPISEHNRLYWYRQTLGQGPEFLTYFQNEAQLEKSRLLSDRFSAERPKGSFSTLEIQRTEQGDSAMYLCASSLGGGATEAFFGQGTRLTVV.

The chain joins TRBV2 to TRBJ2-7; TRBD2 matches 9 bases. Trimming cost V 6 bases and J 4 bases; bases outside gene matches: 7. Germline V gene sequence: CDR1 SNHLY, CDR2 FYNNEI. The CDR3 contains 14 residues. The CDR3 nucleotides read TGTGCCAGCAGCCGAGCGGGAGGACGTTACGAGCAGTACTTC. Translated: CASSRAGGRYEQYF.

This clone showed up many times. CDR3: CASSQDRGSPLHF. The CDR3 bases are TGTGCCAGCTCGCAGGATAGGGGGTCACCCCTCCACTTT. The chain uses TRBV7-9 and TRBJ1-6; perhaps TRBD1 as D (6 bases). The germline V gene encodes CDR1 SEHNR and CDR2 FQNEAQ (reference sequence). V lost 8 bases to trimming and J lost 10 bases, with 15 bases between them. The CDR3 sequence is 13 residues long.

As DNA, the CDR3 is TGTGCCAGCAGTTACTATGGAGGGAATACCTACGAGCAGTACTTC. It is translated as CASSYYGGNTYEQYF. The chain combines TRBV6-5 with TRBJ2-7, with D possibly being TRBD2 (6 bases). In germline, CDR1 is MNHEY, CDR2 SVGAGI. CDR3 length: 15 amino acids. V shed 1 base and J shed 2 bases, with 12 bases lying between them.

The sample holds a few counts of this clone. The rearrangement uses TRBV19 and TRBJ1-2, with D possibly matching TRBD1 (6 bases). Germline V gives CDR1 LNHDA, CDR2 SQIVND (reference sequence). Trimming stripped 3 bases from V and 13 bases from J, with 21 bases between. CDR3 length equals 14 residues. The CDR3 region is CASSMDSPSSSITF. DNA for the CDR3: TGTGCCAGTAGTATGGACAGCCCCTCAAGTTCTATCACCTTC.

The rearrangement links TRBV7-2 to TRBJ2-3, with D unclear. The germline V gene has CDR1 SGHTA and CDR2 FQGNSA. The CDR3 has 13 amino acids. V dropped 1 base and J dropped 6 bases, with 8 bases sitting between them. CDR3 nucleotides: TGTGCCAGCAGCTTAGGCGCGCGCGATACGCAGTATTTT. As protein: CASSLGARDTQYF.